Below, one T cell receptor beta chain is given with its context. Authors' methods: Scientists estimated how many nucleated cells there were by amplifying reference gene primers. Profiled with immunoSEQ multiplex PCR; TCRdb holds only in-frame clones, not every one. V and J calls and clone size follow that table, whereas D and trimming were derived from the DNA. This sample carries about 68,000 clones, around nine tenths of them seen once, and the ten largest clones take 6.3%. V shed 6 bases and J shed 8 bases, with 10 bases lying between them. The CDR3 contains 11 residues. Germline values: CDR1 MNHEY, CDR2 SVGEGT. The entry originates in a study of blood T cell repertoires in COVID-19. Study background: The cDNA or gDNA used as material had been derived from T cells, B-cell-depleted T cells, or PBMCs.

Recruited during active infection, patients (from Seattle) were subsequently followed longitudinally. The receptor comes from an elderly man with COVID-19, enrolled during active disease. V and J are TRBV6-2 or TRBV6-3 and TRBJ1-1, with D possibly TRBD1 on 5 matching bases. The sequenced sample was peripheral blood. CDR3 DNA: TGTGCCAGCAGCAGACAGCACGAAGCTTTCTTT. It specifies CASSRQHEAFF.